A selection of T cell receptor beta chains follows, all from one sample in a study of CD8+CD57+ T cells in acquired aplastic anemia. Using its own MiXCR run on the reads, TCRdb lists one record per CDR3 protein. The sample has fewer than 200,000 distinct CDR3 sequences, around 60% seen once; the top ten hold about 48%. The specimen was sorted CD4+, CD8+, or CD8+CD57+ T cells (not recorded which) from PBMCs. The receptor set was obtained from a human donor in good health. CDR3s include the opening cysteine and the closing phenylalanine or tryptophan. The order of the fields is J gene, clone size, V gene, D gene, CDR3 DNA, CDR3 protein. The D gene is left open where the match is weak. Size values are once, few and many counts, or a class for expanded clones, and some rows have none.

j_call: TRBJ1-2
clone_size: -
v_call: TRBV9
d_call: -
cdr3_nt: TGTGCCAGCAGCGTGAGAAGTGACAGAAACTATGGCTACACCTTC
cdr3_aa: CASSVRSDRNYGYTF

j_call: TRBJ2-3
clone_size: few
v_call: TRBV2
d_call: -
cdr3_nt: TGTGCCAGCAAGGGGGGCCGGAGCACAGATACGCAGTATTTT
cdr3_aa: CASKGGRSTDTQYF

j_call: TRBJ2-3
clone_size: few
v_call: TRBV2
d_call: -
cdr3_nt: TGTGCCAGCAGTTGGACGAGCGGGACAGATACGCAGTATTTT
cdr3_aa: CASSWTSGTDTQYF

j_call: TRBJ1-2
clone_size: -
v_call: TRBV19
d_call: -
cdr3_nt: TGTGCCAGTAATAAGGGGGACTATGGCTACACCTTC
cdr3_aa: CASNKGDYGYTF

j_call: TRBJ2-7
clone_size: many
v_call: TRBV3-1
d_call: -
cdr3_nt: TGTGCCAGCAGCCAAGACGTGAGCTACGAGCAGTACTTC
cdr3_aa: CASSQDVSYEQYF

j_call: TRBJ2-1
clone_size: -
v_call: TRBV24-1
d_call: -
cdr3_nt: TGTGCCACCAGTGCCCAAGGGGGAGAATATAGAAATGAGCAGTTCTTC
cdr3_aa: CATSAQGGEYRNEQFF

j_call: TRBJ2-7
clone_size: -
v_call: TRBV2
d_call: -
cdr3_nt: TGTGCCAGCAGTTTTTACCCCAATACTAGCTCCGAGCAGTACTTC
cdr3_aa: CASSFYPNTSSEQYF

j_call: TRBJ2-5
clone_size: -
v_call: TRBV29-1
d_call: -
cdr3_nt: TGCAGCGTTGTTGGGTGGGGGGAGACCCAGTACTTC
cdr3_aa: CSVVGWGETQYF

j_call: TRBJ2-7
clone_size: many
v_call: TRBV12-3/TRBV12-4
d_call: -
cdr3_nt: TGTGCCAGCAGTTTCGGACAGAGCTCCTACGAGCAGTACTTC
cdr3_aa: CASSFGQSSYEQYF

j_call: TRBJ2-2
clone_size: -
v_call: TRBV6-2/TRBV6-3
d_call: TRBD2
cdr3_nt: TGTGCCAGCAGTTCGGTGGCGGGAGTGGGCACCGGGGAGCTGTTTTTT
cdr3_aa: CASSSVAGVGTGELFF